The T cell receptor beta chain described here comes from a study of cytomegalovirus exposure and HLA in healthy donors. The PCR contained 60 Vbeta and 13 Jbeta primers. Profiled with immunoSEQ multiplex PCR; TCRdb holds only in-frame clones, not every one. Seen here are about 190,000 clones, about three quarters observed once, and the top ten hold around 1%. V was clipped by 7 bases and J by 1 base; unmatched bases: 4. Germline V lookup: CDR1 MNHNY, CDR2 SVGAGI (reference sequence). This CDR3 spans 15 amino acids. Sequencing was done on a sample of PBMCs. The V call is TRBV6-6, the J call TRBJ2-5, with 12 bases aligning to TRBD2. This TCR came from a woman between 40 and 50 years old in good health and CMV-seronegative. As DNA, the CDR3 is TGTGCCAGCAACCCGACTAGCGGGAGCCAAGAGACCCAGTACTTC. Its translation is CASNPTSGSQETQYF.